A single sample is the source of the 30 T cell receptor beta chains below, sequenced in a study of CD8+ T cells in alopecia areata (dated by TCRdb to 2016 to 2018). Libraries were made using the immunoSEQ multiplex PCR assay. To provide template for TCR sequencing, every sample had RNA extracted and reverse transcribed into cDNA. The source is immuneACCESS, and TCRdb retained only in-frame sequences with V and J called. Part of the clones is not carried over; for the studies checked, unresolved V genes explain less than half of this, and the remainder is unexplained. The sample table lists about 94,000 clones, 60% to 80% of them with a count of one. The ten largest clones represent around a sixth of the sample. Read against the paper, the sample's treatment or condition label means: oral pan-JAK inhibitor, 5-10 mg twice daily. The sample here was CD8+ T cells sorted from blood, taken at week 44, from a patient treated with tofacitinib. These receptors originate from a human donor with alopecia areata.

V gene TRBV9 combines with J gene TRBJ2-5; D possibly matches TRBD1 or TRBD2 (5 bases each). V was shortened by 4 bases and J by 4 bases, with 17 bases between the two germline ends. CDR1 is SGDLS and CDR2 is YYNGEE in the germline V gene. This CDR3 region has 15 residues. For the CDR3, the DNA is TGTGCCAGCAGCTCCGAACCGGGACGAACAGAGACCCAGTACTTC. Protein product: CASSSEPGRTETQYF.

This rearrangement joins TRBV29-1 to TRBJ2-7; 7 nucleotides line up with TRBD1. Germline assignment: CDR1 SQVTM and CDR2 ANQGSEA. This CDR3 spans 12 amino acids. The V gene end was trimmed by 6 bases and the J gene end by 2 bases; junction bases not matched to a gene: 4. Here the CDR3 reads CSVGTVPYEQYF. The CDR3 DNA reads TGCAGCGTGGGGACAGTTCCCTACGAGCAGTACTTC.

This chain links TRBV30 with TRBJ1-1, with D hard to call. Germline CDR1 reads GTSNPN; CDR2 reads SVGIG (reference sequence). The CDR3 spans 11 residues. The V end lost 3 bases, the J end lost 5 bases, and 7 bases lay between the germline ends. The CDR3 DNA is TGTGCCTGGAGGATGATGACTGAAGCTTTCTTT. Amino acids: CAWRMMTEAFF.

The chain has TRBV19 and TRBJ1-1; D is perhaps TRBD1 (5 bases). CDR1 is LNHDA and CDR2 is SQIVND in the germline V gene (reference sequence). This CDR3 spans 13 amino acids. V was clipped by 1 base and J by 5 bases, with 8 bases between them. CDR3 loop: CASSIGGGTEAFF. The DNA for the CDR3 is TGTGCCAGTAGTATAGGCGGGGGAACTGAAGCTTTCTTT.

The chain couples TRBV4-3 to TRBJ2-3; 11 bases agree with TRBD2. Germline V gene sequence: CDR1 LGHNA, CDR2 YSLEER. The J segment lost 0 bases and the V segment lost 0 bases, leaving 11 bases of the junction unmatched. The CDR3 covers 20 residues. The CDR3 region has the DNA TGCGCCAGCAGCCAAGATTCGGAGACTAGCGGGGATTATAGCACAGATACGCAGTATTTT. Amino acid sequence: CASSQDSETSGDYSTDTQYF.

This chain joins TRBV13 and TRBJ2-7; a weak D match, TRBD2 (6 bases). Deletions cut 5 bases from V and 0 bases from J, with 11 bases between. Germline V gene lookup returns CDR1 PRHDT and CDR2 FYEKMQ (reference sequence). This CDR3 is built from 14 residues. CDR3 in amino acids: CASSQDGSSYEQYF. In DNA form, the CDR3 reads TGTGCCAGCAGCCAAGACGGGAGCTCCTACGAGCAGTACTTC.

The chain joins TRBV4-3 to TRBJ2-3; 11 bases map to TRBD2. The CDR3 extends over 15 amino acids. After removal of 0 bases from V and 6 bases from J, the junction contained 2 bases not matched to a gene. CDR1 is LGHNA and CDR2 is YSLEER in the germline V gene. The CDR3 DNA sequence: TGCGCCAGCAGCCAAGACGGACTAGCGGGTGATACGCAGTATTTT. This translates into CASSQDGLAGDTQYF.

This clone was observed a handful of times. The chain uses TRBV2 and TRBJ1-1; D is uncertain. The CDR3 spans 11 residues. Trimming took 6 bases from V and 1 from J, leaving 3 bases between them. Germline V gene data show CDR1 as SNHLY and CDR2 as FYNNEI. CDR3 amino acids: CASRANTEAFF. For the CDR3, the DNA is TGTGCCAGCAGGGCGAACACTGAAGCTTTCTTT.

The chain employs TRBV7-9 and TRBJ1-1; D is possibly TRBD1 (5 bases). Trimming cost V 5 bases and J 8 bases, with 12 bases left between them. This CDR3 has 12 residues. Germline CDR1 and CDR2: SEHNR and FQNEAQ (reference sequence). The DNA of the CDR3 is TGTGCCAGCAGCACCGGGGCCCGAGAAGCTTTCTTT. It codes for CASSTGAREAFF.

The rearrangement uses TRBV6-6 and TRBJ1-2; D is ambiguous. Germline values: CDR1 MNHNY, CDR2 SVGAGI (reference sequence). This CDR3 has 16 amino acids. With 5 bases removed from V and 3 bases from J, the gap between germline ends came to 19 bases. The chain's CDR3 is CASSHLGVSGDYGYTF. The CDR3 DNA follows: TGTGCCAGCAGTCACCTCGGGGTTAGTGGTGACTATGGCTACACCTTC.

The gene calls are TRBV7-8 and TRBJ2-7; tentative D call: TRBD1 (6 bases). This CDR3 is 15 amino acids long. Germline CDR1 and CDR2: SGHVS and FQNEAQ. V lost 8 bases and J 0 bases, leaving 17 bases between the germline ends. CDR3 sequence: CASARAGANSYEQYF. The CDR3 coding sequence is TGTGCCAGCGCCAGGGCAGGGGCGAACTCCTACGAGCAGTACTTC. The variable domain in full, with the rest retrieved from reference TRBV7-8 and TRBJ2-7, is GAGVSQSPRYKVAKRGQDVALRCDPISGHVSLFWYQQALGQGPEFLTYFQNEAQLDKSGLPSDRFFAERPEGSVSTLKIQRTQQEDSAVYLCASARAGANSYEQYFGPGTRLTVT.

The genes are TRBV19 and TRBJ1-2, with unresolved D. Trimming stripped 6 bases from V and 5 bases from J, with 10 bases between. Germline CDR1 is LNHDA and CDR2 is SQIVND (reference sequence). The CDR3 contains 12 residues. The CDR3: CASRGIDYGYTF. The CDR3 DNA sequence: TGTGCCAGTAGGGGAATCGATTATGGCTACACCTTC.

Turning to this clone: Other DNA sequences in this specimen translate into the identical CDR3. The CDR3 here is CASSDRGNTEAFF. CDR3 sequence (DNA): TGTGCCAGCAGCGACAGGGGTAACACTGAAGCTTTCTTT. The rearrangement uses TRBV9 and TRBJ1-1; 7 bases map to TRBD1. Germline V gene data show CDR1 as SGDLS and CDR2 as YYNGEE. The CDR3 extends over 13 amino acids. After removal of 3 bases from V and 2 bases from J, the junction contained 1 base not matched to a gene.

The chain has TRBV7-2 and TRBJ1-2; the D gene is possibly TRBD1 (6 bases). Germline assignment: CDR1 SGHTA and CDR2 FQGNSA. There are 15 residues in the CDR3. V was pared by 5 bases and J by 4 bases, with 17 bases between. CDR3 in amino acids: CASSPQGNDAYGYTF. CDR3 DNA: TGTGCCAGCAGCCCACAGGGAAACGATGCCTATGGCTACACCTTC.

There are a few counts of this clone. The chain links TRBV7-8 to TRBJ2-3, with TRBD2 matching over 11 bases. Germline V gene lookup returns CDR1 SGHVS and CDR2 FQNEAQ. The J segment lost 4 bases and the V segment lost 1 base, leaving 7 bases of the junction unmatched. This CDR3 has 17 amino acids. The CDR3 reads CASSLVVAGGQADTQYF. CDR3 bases: TGTGCCAGCAGCTTAGTAGTAGCGGGGGGGCAGGCAGATACGCAGTATTTT.

The chain employs TRBV11-2 and TRBJ2-7; unclear D gene. Looked up from germline, CDR1 is SGHAT and CDR2 is FQNNGV. The CDR3 is 13 residues long. The V gene lost 6 bases and the J gene lost 2 bases, with 11 bases spanning the gap. The chain's CDR3 is CASSGMVPYEQYF. CDR3 nucleotides: TGTGCCAGCAGTGGGATGGTGCCCTACGAGCAGTACTTC.

This clone was counted between two and nine times. The J gene is TRBJ2-1, the V gene TRBV29-1; D gene ambiguous. The CDR3 covers 10 residues. Between the trimmed V and J ends, which lost 4 bases and 9 bases, there was a span of 7 bases. In germline, CDR1 is SQVTM, CDR2 ANQGSEA. The CDR3 reads CSVVGREQFF. CDR3 bases: TGCAGCGTTGTAGGTCGTGAGCAGTTCTTC.

The gene calls are TRBV4-3 and TRBJ2-2, with D uncertain. Germline CDR1 reads LGHNA; CDR2 reads YSLEER. V was trimmed by 1 base and J by 3 bases, leaving 9 bases between them. The CDR3 contains 15 residues. The CDR3 nucleotides are TGCGCCAGCAGCCAAGTTCAAGATGACACCGGGGAGCTGTTTTTT. Its protein product is CASSQVQDDTGELFF.

The table lists this clone with a few counts. The V and J genes are TRBV7-2 and TRBJ1-2; 8 nucleotides agree with TRBD1. The CDR3 extends over 13 amino acids. Looked up from germline, CDR1 is SGHTA and CDR2 is FQGNSA. Unmatched junction bases numbered 6, after V lost 4 bases and J lost 8 bases. The CDR3 nucleotides read TGTGCCAGCAGCTCGACAGGGGTCGACGGCTACACCTTC. Translated: CASSSTGVDGYTF.

This chain links TRBV27 with TRBJ2-7; 7 bases agree with TRBD1. Looked up from germline, CDR1 is MNHEY and CDR2 is SMNVEV (reference sequence). V trimming: 7 bases; J trimming: 4 bases; junction bases outside the gene matches: 7. This CDR3 comprises 13 residues. Here the CDR3 DNA reads TGTGCCAGCACCCCGAGGGGGCGATACGAGCAGTACTTC. It yields the protein CASTPRGRYEQYF.

The chain is built from TRBV7-6 and TRBJ1-5, with TRBD1 matching 7 bases. The CDR3 runs to 15 residues. The junction had 5 bases not matched to a gene; V was cut back by 6 bases and J by 0 bases. CDR1 and CDR2 from the germline V gene are SGHVS and FNYEAQ. CDR3 in amino acids: CASRGGQNSNQPQHF. DNA of the CDR3: TGTGCCAGCAGGGGGGGACAGAATAGCAATCAGCCCCAGCATTTT. Together with reference TRBV7-6 and TRBJ1-5, the CDR3 gives the full variable domain: GAGVSQSPRYKVTKRGQDVALRCDPISGHVSLYWYRQALGQGPEFLTYFNYEAQQDKSGLPNDRFSAERPEGSISTLTIQRTEQRDSAMYRCASRGGQNSNQPQHFGDGTRLSIL.

This clone was observed a single time. The CDR3 region has the DNA TGTGCCAGCAGCTTGGTGGGGAGTGAAACTGAAGCTTTCTTT. Translated, it gives CASSLVGSETEAFF. The V gene is TRBV5-4, the J gene TRBJ1-1; D gene uncertain. This CDR3 comprises 14 residues. V was cut by 0 bases and J by 5 bases, with 11 bases left in between. From germline, CDR1 is SGHNT and CDR2 YYREEE (reference sequence).

In regard to this clone: At one of its ends the junction is not consistent with the germline gene, which may arise from a read error. The chain couples TRBV25-1 to TRBJ1-2, with D possibly TRBD1 on 5 matching bases. Germline CDR1 MGHDK, CDR2 SYGVNS. The length of the CDR3 is 13 residues. CDR3 DNA sequence: TGTGCCATCAGTGAGTCGACTCGGGGCGGCTACACCTTC. Its protein product is CAISESTRGGYTF.

The chain joins TRBV19 to TRBJ1-2; D call uncertain. This CDR3 spans 14 amino acids. The V gene's germline CDR1 is LNHDA and CDR2 SQIVND (reference sequence). V lost 1 base to trimming and J lost 3 bases, with 9 bases between them. The DNA of the CDR3 is TGTGCCAGTAGTATAGTTGCAGAAGACTATGGCTACACCTTC. Protein product: CASSIVAEDYGYTF.

This clone was observed a few times. This chain joins TRBV6-5 and TRBJ2-1; no firm D call. Germline V gives CDR1 MNHEY, CDR2 SVGAGI. The germline V and J ends were trimmed by 2 bases and 9 bases, with 17 bases remaining between them. This CDR3 spans 15 amino acids. The CDR3 sequence is CASSYGPLGLSEQFF. The DNA for the CDR3 is TGTGCCAGCAGTTACGGACCACTTGGGCTGAGTGAGCAGTTCTTC.

The chain recombines TRBV7-9 with TRBJ1-2; TRBD1 aligns across 7 bases. The CDR3 consists of 15 residues. J was trimmed by 5 bases and V by 1 base; bases with no gene match: 7. CDR1 is SEHNR and CDR2 is FQNEAQ in the germline V gene (reference sequence). CDR3 in DNA: TGTGCCAGCAGCTTAGAGGGAGGACAGGTATATGGCTACACCTTC. Protein sequence: CASSLEGGQVYGYTF.

This clone was seen a few times. The genes are TRBV4-1 and TRBJ1-5, with TRBD1 as a possible D gene (5 bases). CDR3 length: 16 amino acids. Trimming cost V 0 bases and J 4 bases, with 13 bases left between them. The germline V gene encodes CDR1 MGHRA and CDR2 YSYEKL. CDR3 in amino acids: CASSQESGALNQPQHF. CDR3 DNA sequence: TGCGCCAGCAGCCAAGAGTCCGGGGCGCTGAATCAGCCCCAGCATTTT.

The chain combines TRBV15 with TRBJ1-5; TRBD1 might be the D (5 bases). CDR3 length equals 18 residues. V was pared by 1 base and J by 6 bases, with 22 bases between. CDR1 is LNHNV and CDR2 is YYDKDF in the germline V gene (reference sequence). The CDR3 reads CATSRGHRTGDQGQPQHF. The CDR3, as DNA: TGTGCCACCAGCAGAGGACATAGAACAGGAGATCAAGGTCAGCCCCAGCATTTT.

The genes are TRBV30 and TRBJ2-3, with 8 nucleotides matching TRBD2. Germline CDR1 and CDR2: GTSNPN and SVGIG (reference sequence). The junction had 2 bases not matched to a gene; V was cut back by 0 bases and J by 3 bases. The CDR3 is made up of 14 amino acids. CDR3 in amino acids: CAWSVSGGTDTQYF. The CDR3 DNA follows: TGTGCCTGGAGTGTCTCGGGGGGGACAGATACGCAGTATTTT.

The rearrangement uses TRBV30 and TRBJ2-7; perhaps D is TRBD1 or TRBD2 (5 bases each). Deletions cut 2 bases from V and 1 base from J, with 12 bases between. Germline V gene lookup returns CDR1 GTSNPN and CDR2 SVGIG (reference sequence). This CDR3 has 14 residues. CDR3 sequence: CAWSPGTGSYEQYF. The CDR3 DNA reads as TGTGCCTGGAGTCCGGGGACCGGTTCCTACGAGCAGTACTTC.